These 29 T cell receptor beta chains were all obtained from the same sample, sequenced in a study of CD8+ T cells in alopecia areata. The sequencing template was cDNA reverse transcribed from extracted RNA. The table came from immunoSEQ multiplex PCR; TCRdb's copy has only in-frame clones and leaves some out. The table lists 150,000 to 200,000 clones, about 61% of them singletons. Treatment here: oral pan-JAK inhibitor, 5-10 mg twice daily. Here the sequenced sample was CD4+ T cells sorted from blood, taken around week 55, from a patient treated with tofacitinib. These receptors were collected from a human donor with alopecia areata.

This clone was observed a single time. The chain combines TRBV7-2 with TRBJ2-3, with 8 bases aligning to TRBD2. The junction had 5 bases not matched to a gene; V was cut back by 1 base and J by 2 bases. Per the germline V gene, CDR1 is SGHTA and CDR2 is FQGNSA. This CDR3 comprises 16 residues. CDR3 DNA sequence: TGTGCCAGCAGCTTAGTAGCGGGGATATACACAGATACGCAGTATTTT. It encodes CASSLVAGIYTDTQYF.

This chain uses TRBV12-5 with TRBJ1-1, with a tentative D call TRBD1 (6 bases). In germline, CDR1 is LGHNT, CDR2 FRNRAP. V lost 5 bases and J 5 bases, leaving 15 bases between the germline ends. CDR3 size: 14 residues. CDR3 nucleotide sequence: TGTGCTAGTGGTCCGGGGGCGGGATCGACTGAAGCTTTCTTT. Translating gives CASGPGAGSTEAFF.

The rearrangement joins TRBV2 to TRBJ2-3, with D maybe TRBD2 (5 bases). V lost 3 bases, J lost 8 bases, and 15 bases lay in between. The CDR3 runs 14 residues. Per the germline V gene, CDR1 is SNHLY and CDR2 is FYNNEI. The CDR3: CASSDEDSPGTQYF. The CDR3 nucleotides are TGTGCCAGCAGTGACGAGGACTCGCCGGGTACGCAGTATTTT.

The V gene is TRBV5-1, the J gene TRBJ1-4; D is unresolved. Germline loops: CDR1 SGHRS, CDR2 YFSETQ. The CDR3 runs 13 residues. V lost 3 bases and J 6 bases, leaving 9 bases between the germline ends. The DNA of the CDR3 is TGCGCCAGCAGCTCTGGGCCATATGAAAAACTGTTTTTT. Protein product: CASSSGPYEKLFF.

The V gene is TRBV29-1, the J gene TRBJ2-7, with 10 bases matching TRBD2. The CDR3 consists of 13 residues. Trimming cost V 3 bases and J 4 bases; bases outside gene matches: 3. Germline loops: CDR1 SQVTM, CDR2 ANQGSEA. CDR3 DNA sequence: TGCAGCGTTGAGGCTAGCGGGGGATACGAGCAGTACTTC. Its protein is CSVEASGGYEQYF.

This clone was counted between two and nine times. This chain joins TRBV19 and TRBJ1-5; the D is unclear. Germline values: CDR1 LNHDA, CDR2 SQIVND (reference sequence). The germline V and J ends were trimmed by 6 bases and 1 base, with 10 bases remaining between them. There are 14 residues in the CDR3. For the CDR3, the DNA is TGTGCCAGTAGCCGGCCGGAGAGCAATCAGCCCCAGCATTTT. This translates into CASSRPESNQPQHF.

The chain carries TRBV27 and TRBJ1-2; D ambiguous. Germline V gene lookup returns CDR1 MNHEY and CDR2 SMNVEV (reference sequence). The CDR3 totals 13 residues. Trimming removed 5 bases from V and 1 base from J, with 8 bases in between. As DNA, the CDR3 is TGTGCCAGCAGTCGCACAAGTAACTATGGCTACACCTTC. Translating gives CASSRTSNYGYTF.

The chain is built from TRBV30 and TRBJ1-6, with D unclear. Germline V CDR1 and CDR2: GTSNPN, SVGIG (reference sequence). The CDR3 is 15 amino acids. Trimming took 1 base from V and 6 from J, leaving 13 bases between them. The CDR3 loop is CAWSGTMLGNSPLHF. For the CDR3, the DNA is TGTGCCTGGAGTGGGACGATGTTAGGTAATTCACCCCTCCACTTT. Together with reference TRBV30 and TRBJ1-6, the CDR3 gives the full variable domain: SQTIHQWPATLVQPVGSPLSLECTVEGTSNPNLYWYRQAAGRGLQLLFYSVGIGQISSEVPQNLSASRPQDRQFILSSKKLLLSDSGFYLCAWSGTMLGNSPLHFGNGTRLTVT.

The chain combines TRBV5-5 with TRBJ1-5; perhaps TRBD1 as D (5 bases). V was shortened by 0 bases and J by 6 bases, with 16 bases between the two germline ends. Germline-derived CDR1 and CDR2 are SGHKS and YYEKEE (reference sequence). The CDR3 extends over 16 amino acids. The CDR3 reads CASSLGTPGSGQPQHF. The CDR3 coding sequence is TGTGCCAGCAGCTTGGGAACTCCAGGGTCTGGTCAGCCCCAGCATTTT. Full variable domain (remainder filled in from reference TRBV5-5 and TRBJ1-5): DAGVTQSPTHLIKTRGQQVTLRCSPISGHKSVSWYQQVLGQGPQFIFQYYEKEERGRGNFPDRFSARQFPNYSSELNVNALLLGDSALYLCASSLGTPGSGQPQHFGDGTRLSIL.

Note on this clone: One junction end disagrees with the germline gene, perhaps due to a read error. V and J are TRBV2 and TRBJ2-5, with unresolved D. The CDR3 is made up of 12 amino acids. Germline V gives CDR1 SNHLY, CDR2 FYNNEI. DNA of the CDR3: TGTGCCAGCAATGAAGGGTCCGGGACCCAGTACTTC. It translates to CASNEGSGTQYF.

The CDR3 protein is CASKAAAGSKKSGANVLTF. CDR3 coding DNA: TGTGCCAGCAAGGCAGCGGCCGGTAGCAAAAAATCTGGGGCCAACGTCCTGACTTTC. The genes are TRBV2 and TRBJ2-6; TRBD2 might be the D (5 bases). Germline V lookup: CDR1 SNHLY, CDR2 FYNNEI. V was pared by 7 bases and J by 1 base, with 23 bases between. CDR3 length equals 19 residues.

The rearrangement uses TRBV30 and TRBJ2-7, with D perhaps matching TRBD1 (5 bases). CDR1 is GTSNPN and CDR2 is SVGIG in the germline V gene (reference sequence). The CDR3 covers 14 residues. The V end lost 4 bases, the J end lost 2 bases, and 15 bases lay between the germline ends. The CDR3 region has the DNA TGTGCCTGGAACGACAGAGTAGAGACCTACGAGCAGTACTTC. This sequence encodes CAWNDRVETYEQYF. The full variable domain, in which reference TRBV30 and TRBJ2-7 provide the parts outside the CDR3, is SQTIHQWPATLVQPVGSPLSLECTVEGTSNPNLYWYRQAAGRGLQLLFYSVGIGQISSEVPQNLSASRPQDRQFILSSKKLLLSDSGFYLCAWNDRVETYEQYFGPGTRLTVT.

The CDR3 coding sequence is TGTGCCAGCAGTGACACCCGCGGGACAGGGCAGTACTTC. This sequence encodes CASSDTRGTGQYF. The gene calls are TRBV2 and TRBJ2-4, with 9 bases that match TRBD1. Losses at the gene ends were 3 bases for V and 13 bases for J; bases not matched to a gene: 7. In germline, CDR1 is SNHLY, CDR2 FYNNEI. The CDR3 has 13 residues. The complete variable domain, with remaining parts taken from reference TRBV2 and TRBJ2-4, reads EPEVTQTPSHQVTQMGQEVILRCVPISNHLYFYWYRQILGQKVEFLVSFYNNEISEKSEIFDDQFSVERPDGSNFTLKIRSTKLEDSAMYFCASSDTRGTGQYFGAGTRLSVL.

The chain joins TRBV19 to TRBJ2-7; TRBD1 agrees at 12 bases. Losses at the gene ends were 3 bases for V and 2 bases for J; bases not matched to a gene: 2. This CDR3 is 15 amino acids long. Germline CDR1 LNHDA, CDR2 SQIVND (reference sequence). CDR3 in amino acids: CASSIGTGGAYEQYF. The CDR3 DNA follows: TGTGCCAGTAGTATTGGGACAGGGGGCGCCTACGAGCAGTACTTC. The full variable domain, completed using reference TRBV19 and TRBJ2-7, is DGGITQSPKYLFRKEGQNVTLSCEQNLNHDAMYWYRQDPGQGLRLIYYSQIVNDFQKGDIAEGYSVSREKKESFPLTVTSAQKNPTAFYLCASSIGTGGAYEQYFGPGTRLTVT.

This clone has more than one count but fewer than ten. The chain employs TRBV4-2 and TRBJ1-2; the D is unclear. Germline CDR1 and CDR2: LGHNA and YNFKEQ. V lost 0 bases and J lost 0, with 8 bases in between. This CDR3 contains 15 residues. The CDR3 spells CASSQDPQANYGYTF. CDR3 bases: TGTGCCAGCAGCCAAGATCCTCAAGCTAACTATGGCTACACCTTC.

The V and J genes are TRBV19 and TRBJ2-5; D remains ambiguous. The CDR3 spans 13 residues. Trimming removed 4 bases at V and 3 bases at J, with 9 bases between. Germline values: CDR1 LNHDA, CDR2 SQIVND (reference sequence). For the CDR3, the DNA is TGTGCCAGTAGTAACAGCAGGAAAGAGACCCAGTACTTC. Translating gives CASSNSRKETQYF.

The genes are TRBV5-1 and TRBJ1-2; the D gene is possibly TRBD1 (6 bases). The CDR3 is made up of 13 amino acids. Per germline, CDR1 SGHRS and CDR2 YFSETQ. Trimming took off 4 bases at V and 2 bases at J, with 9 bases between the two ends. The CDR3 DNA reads TGCGCCAGCAGCAGAGGACAGAACTATGGCTACACCTTC. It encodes CASSRGQNYGYTF.

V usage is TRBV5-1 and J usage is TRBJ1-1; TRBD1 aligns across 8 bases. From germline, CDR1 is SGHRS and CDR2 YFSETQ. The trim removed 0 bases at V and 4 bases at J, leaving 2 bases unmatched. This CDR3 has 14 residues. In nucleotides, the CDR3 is TGCGCCAGCAGCTTGGGGACAGGGACCACTGAAGCTTTCTTT. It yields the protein CASSLGTGTTEAFF. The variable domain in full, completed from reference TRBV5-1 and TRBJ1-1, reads KAGVTQTPRYLIKTRGQQVTLSCSPISGHRSVSWYQQTPGQGLQFLFEYFSETQRNKGNFPGRFSGRQFSNSRSEMNVSTLELGDSALYLCASSLGTGTTEAFFGQGTRLTVV.

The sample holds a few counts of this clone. Here the CDR3 reads CASSPRLAGAATDTQYF. The CDR3 region has the DNA TGTGCCAGCAGCCCCCGACTAGCGGGGGCCGCCACAGATACGCAGTATTTT. The chain carries TRBV11-2 and TRBJ2-3; TRBD2 matches 12 bases. The trim removed 5 bases at V and 2 bases at J, leaving 8 bases unmatched. The germline V gene has CDR1 SGHAT and CDR2 FQNNGV. The CDR3 is made up of 17 amino acids.

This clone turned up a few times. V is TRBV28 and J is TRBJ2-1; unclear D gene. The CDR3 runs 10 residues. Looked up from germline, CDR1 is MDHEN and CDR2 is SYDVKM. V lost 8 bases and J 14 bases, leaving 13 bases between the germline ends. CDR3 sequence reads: CASGRTFKFF. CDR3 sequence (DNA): TGTGCCAGCGGCAGGACGTTTAAGTTCTTC. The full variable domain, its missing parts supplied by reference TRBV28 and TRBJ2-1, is DVKVTQSSRYLVKRTGEKVFLECVQDMDHENMFWYRQDPGLGLRLIYFSYDVKMKEKGDIPEGYSVSREKKERFSLILESASTNQTSMYLCASGRTFKFFGPGTRLTVL.

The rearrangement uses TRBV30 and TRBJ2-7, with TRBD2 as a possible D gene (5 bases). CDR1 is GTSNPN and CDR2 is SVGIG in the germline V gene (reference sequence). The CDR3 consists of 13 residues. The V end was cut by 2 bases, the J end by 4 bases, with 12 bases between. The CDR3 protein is CAWSKRGLYEQYF. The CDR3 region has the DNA TGTGCCTGGAGTAAGAGAGGGCTGTACGAGCAGTACTTC.

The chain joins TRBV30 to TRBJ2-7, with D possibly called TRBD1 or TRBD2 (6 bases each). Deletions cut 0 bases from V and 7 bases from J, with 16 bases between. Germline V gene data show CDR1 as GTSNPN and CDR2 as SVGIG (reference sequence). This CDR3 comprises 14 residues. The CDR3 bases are TGTGCCTGGAGTGTGAAGCAGGGGACTGGTGAGCAGTACTTC. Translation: CAWSVKQGTGEQYF.

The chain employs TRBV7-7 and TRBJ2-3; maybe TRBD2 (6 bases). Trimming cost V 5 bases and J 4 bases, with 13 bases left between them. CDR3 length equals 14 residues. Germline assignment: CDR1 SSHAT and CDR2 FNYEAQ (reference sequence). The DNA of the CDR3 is TGTGCCAGCAGCACGACTAGTACCGCAGATACGCAGTATTTT. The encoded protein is CASSTTSTADTQYF.

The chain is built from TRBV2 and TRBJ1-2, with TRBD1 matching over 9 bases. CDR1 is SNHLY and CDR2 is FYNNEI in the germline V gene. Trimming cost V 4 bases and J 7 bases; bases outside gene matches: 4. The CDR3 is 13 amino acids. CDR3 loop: CASSADRGRGYTF. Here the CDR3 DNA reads TGTGCCAGCAGTGCGGACAGGGGCCGTGGCTACACCTTC.

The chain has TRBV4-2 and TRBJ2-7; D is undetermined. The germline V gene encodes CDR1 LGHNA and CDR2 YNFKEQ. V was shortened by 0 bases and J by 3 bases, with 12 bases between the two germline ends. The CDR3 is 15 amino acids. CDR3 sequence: CASSQDSHSGYEQYF. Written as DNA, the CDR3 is TGTGCCAGCAGCCAAGACTCGCATTCCGGCTACGAGCAGTACTTC.

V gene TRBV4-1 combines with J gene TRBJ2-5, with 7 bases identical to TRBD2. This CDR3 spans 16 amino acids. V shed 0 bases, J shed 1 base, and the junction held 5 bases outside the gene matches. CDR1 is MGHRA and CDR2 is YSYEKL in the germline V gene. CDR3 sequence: CASSQDSWGGQETQYF. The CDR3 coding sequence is TGCGCCAGCAGCCAAGATTCCTGGGGGGGCCAAGAGACCCAGTACTTC.

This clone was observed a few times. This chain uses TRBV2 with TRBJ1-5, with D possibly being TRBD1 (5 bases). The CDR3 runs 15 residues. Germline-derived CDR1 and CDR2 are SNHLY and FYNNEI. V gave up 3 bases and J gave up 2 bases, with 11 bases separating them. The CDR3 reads CASSEWGVGNQPQHF. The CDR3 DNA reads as TGTGCCAGCAGTGAGTGGGGCGTTGGCAATCAGCCCCAGCATTTT.

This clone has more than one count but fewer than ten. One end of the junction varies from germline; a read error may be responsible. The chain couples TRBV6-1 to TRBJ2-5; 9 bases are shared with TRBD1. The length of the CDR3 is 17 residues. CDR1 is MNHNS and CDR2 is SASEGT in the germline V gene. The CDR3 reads CAISEGGSDRGRETQYF. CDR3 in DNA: TGTGCCATCAGTGAAGGAGGGTCGGACAGGGGTCGAGAGACCCAGTACTTC.

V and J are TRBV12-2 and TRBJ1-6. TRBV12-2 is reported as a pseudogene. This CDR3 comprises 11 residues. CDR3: CASRRNSPLHF. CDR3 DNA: TGTGCAAGTCGCCGTAATTCACCCCTCCACTTT.